This T cell receptor beta chain was recorded in a study of blood T cell repertoires in COVID-19. Study summary: Donors in the United States, Italy and Spain gave samples during acute or convalescent COVID-19. PBMCs, B-cell-depleted T cells, or T cells provided the cDNA or gDNA that made up the material.

This clone has only one observation. CDR1 and CDR2 from the germline V gene are SGHRS and YFSETQ. The CDR3 is 14 residues long. The V gene end was trimmed by 6 bases and the J gene end by 3 bases; junction bases not matched to a gene: 9. The data were produced by immunoSEQ multiplex PCR, yet TCRdb's version contains in-frame clones alone and is incomplete. The repertoire includes roughly 300,000 clones, around 86% of them detected once, and 1.5% to 2% sits in the top ten. Material: peripheral blood. This receptor was identified in a woman between 50 and 59 years old with acute or convalescent COVID-19. The chain couples TRBV5-1 to TRBJ2-7; 7 bases fit TRBD1. The CDR3 reads CASTKDRSNYEQYF. CDR3 coding DNA: TGCGCCAGCACCAAGGACAGGAGCAACTACGAGCAGTACTTC.